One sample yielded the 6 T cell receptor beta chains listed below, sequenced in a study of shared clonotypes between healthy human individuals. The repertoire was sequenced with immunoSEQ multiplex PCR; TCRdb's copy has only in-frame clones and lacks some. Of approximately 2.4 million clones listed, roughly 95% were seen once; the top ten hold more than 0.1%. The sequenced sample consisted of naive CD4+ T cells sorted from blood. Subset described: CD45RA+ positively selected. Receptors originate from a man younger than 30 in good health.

CDR3 in DNA: TGTGCCAGCAGCACCGGGGACGGGGACCCCTACAATGAGCAGTTCTTC. As protein: CASSTGDGDPYNEQFF. The chain carries TRBV27 and TRBJ2-1; either TRBD1 or TRBD2 may supply D (5 bases each). The germline V and J ends were trimmed by 6 bases and 2 bases, with 17 bases remaining between them. Per the germline V gene, CDR1 is MNHEY and CDR2 is SMNVEV (reference sequence). CDR3 size: 16 residues.

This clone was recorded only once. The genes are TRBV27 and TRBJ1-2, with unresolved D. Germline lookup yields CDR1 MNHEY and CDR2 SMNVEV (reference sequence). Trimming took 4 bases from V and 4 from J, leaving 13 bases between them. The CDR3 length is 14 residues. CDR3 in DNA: TGTGCCAGCAGTTACGGACCGGGAGTCTATGGCTACACCTTC. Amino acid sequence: CASSYGPGVYGYTF.

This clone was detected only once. This CDR3 reads CASSVNLGGSGTGELFF. For the CDR3, the DNA is TGTGCCAGCAGCGTAAATCTGGGCGGGTCGGGGACCGGGGAGCTGTTTTTT. The genes are TRBV9 and TRBJ2-2, with a possible D match to TRBD2 (5 bases). The CDR3 covers 17 residues. V shed 1 base and J shed 5 bases, with 18 bases lying between them. Germline-derived CDR1 and CDR2 are SGDLS and YYNGEE.

The CDR3 nucleotides are TGTGCCAGCAGCCCCGGGCGTTCCACTGCCAAAAACATTCAGTACTTC. Its protein product is CASSPGRSTAKNIQYF. V and J are TRBV5-6 and TRBJ2-4; no reliable D call. Germline CDR1 SGHDT, CDR2 YYEEEE. There are 16 residues in the CDR3. V was cut by 4 bases and J by 1 base, with 15 bases left in between.

CDR3 DNA: TGCGCCAGCAGCCAAGGGTCAGACTACGCTAGAGAGACCCAGTACTTC. Translation: CASSQGSDYARETQYF. The genes are TRBV4-1 and TRBJ2-5; TRBD2 is a possible D gene (5 bases). The germline V gene has CDR1 MGHRA and CDR2 YSYEKL. This CDR3 spans 16 amino acids. The V end lost 1 base, the J end lost 4 bases, and 16 bases lay between the germline ends.

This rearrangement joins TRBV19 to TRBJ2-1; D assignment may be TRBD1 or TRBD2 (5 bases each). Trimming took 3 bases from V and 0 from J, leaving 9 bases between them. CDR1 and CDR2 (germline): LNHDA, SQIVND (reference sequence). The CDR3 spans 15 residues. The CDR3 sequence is CASSMAGSSYNEQFF. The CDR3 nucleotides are TGTGCCAGTAGTATGGCAGGGAGCTCCTACAATGAGCAGTTCTTC.